The next 23 T cell receptor beta chains were all read from a single sample in a study of T-cell memory formation after mild COVID-19. TCRdb re-derived calls from the 5' RACE reads in MiXCR, one entry per CDR3 protein. The table shows 400,000 to 450,000 distinct CDR3 sequences, with 15% to 20% occurring only once. The specimen sequenced was PBMCs or a T cell subset sorted from them (not recorded which). The receptors originated from a man younger than 30 who had mild COVID-19 (a few samples of this study predate the infection). Cell type and time point are not known.

The V gene is TRBV12-3 or TRBV12-4, the J gene TRBJ2-7, with D perhaps being TRBD1 or TRBD2 (6 bases each). V was trimmed by 5 bases and J by 2 bases, leaving 16 bases between them. The CDR3 has 15 amino acids. CDR3 protein: CASSKGGTGTYEQYF. The CDR3 coding sequence is TGTGCCAGCAGTAAAGGGGGGACGGGGACCTACGAGCAGTACTTC.

This clonotype appeared a few times. The chain joins TRBV28 to TRBJ2-7; no reliable D call. CDR1 MDHEN and CDR2 SYDVKM come from the germline V gene. The CDR3 is 14 residues long. V lost 5 bases and J lost 4, with 15 bases in between. CDR3 DNA sequence: TGTGCCAGCAGTCCCCTCCCGTCGCTGTACGAGCAGTACGTC. Its translation is CASSPLPSLYEQYV.

This clonotype was observed a handful of times. CDR3 protein: CASSQDRRLAGIYEQYF. CDR3 DNA: TGTGCCAGCAGCCAAGATCGACGACTAGCGGGGATCTACGAGCAGTACTTC. The J gene is TRBJ2-7, the V gene TRBV3-1; 11 bases align to TRBD2. Germline V CDR1 and CDR2: LGHDT, YNNKEL (reference sequence). J gave up 3 bases and V 0 bases, and 7 bases lay outside the gene matches. The CDR3 totals 17 residues.

The V gene is TRBV2, the J gene TRBJ2-7, with TRBD1 matching 7 bases. Germline lookup yields CDR1 SNHLY and CDR2 FYNNEI. The CDR3 totals 14 residues. V lost 2 bases to trimming and J lost 1 base; unmatched junction nucleotides: 2. The CDR3: CASSERQGSYEQYF. In DNA, the CDR3 is TGTGCCAGCAGTGAAAGACAGGGATCCTACGAGCAGTACTTC.

In its sample, this clonotype was seen a few times. The chain recombines TRBV20-1 with TRBJ2-7; a possible D gene is TRBD1 (5 bases). Germline V gene sequence: CDR1 DFQATT, CDR2 SNEGSKA (reference sequence). Trimming left V 3 bases short and J 3 bases short, with 9 bases between. This CDR3 comprises 12 residues. CDR3 in DNA: TGCAGTGCTAGGGGGCTAGGCTACGAGCAGTACGTC. This sequence encodes CSARGLGYEQYV.

This clonotype has a handful of counts. J is TRBJ2-1 and V is TRBV20-1; perhaps TRBD2 as D (7 bases). In germline, CDR1 is DFQATT, CDR2 SNEGSKA (reference sequence). Trimming pared 3 bases from V and 0 bases from J, leaving 12 bases between. The CDR3 length is 15 residues. The CDR3 DNA is TGCAGTGCTAGGCTGCGGGGGCGCTCCTACAATGAGCAGTTCTTC. Its translation is CSARLRGRSYNEQFF.

This clonotype was seen a few times. V usage is TRBV5-6 and J usage is TRBJ1-1, with 9 bases aligning to TRBD1. Trimming cost V 1 base and J 4 bases; bases outside gene matches: 5. This CDR3 contains 15 residues. Germline CDR1 SGHDT, CDR2 YYEEEE. The chain's CDR3 is CASSLRGTGSTEAFF. In nucleotides, the CDR3 is TGTGCCAGCAGCTTGAGGGGGACAGGGAGCACTGAAGCTTTCTTT.

This CDR3 is CATREDLLDTQYF. CDR3 bases: TGTGCCACTCGCGAGGATCTACTTGATACGCAGTATTTT. The chain uses TRBV12-3 or TRBV12-4 and TRBJ2-3, with D uncertain. Between the trimmed V and J ends, which lost 10 bases and 6 bases, there was a span of 17 bases. The CDR3 extends over 13 amino acids.

This clonotype was recorded a few times. This chain links TRBV4-1 with TRBJ2-7, with D tentatively TRBD1 (6 bases). Trimming stripped 0 bases from V and 3 bases from J, with 12 bases between. The CDR3 runs to 15 residues. Germline V gene sequence: CDR1 MGHRA, CDR2 YSYEKL. The CDR3 DNA sequence: TGCGCCAGCAGCCAAGATAACAGGGAAGGCTACGAGCAGTACGTC. This translates into CASSQDNREGYEQYV.

The chain is built from TRBV7-8 and TRBJ2-7; the D gene is possibly TRBD1 (6 bases). Trimming took 5 bases from V and 0 from J, leaving 20 bases between them. CDR3 length: 17 residues. CDR1 and CDR2 from the germline V gene are SGHVS and FQNEAQ. The CDR3 reads CASSVGITGLSSYEQYF. In nucleotides, the CDR3 is TGTGCCAGCAGCGTAGGGATAACAGGGCTAAGCTCCTACGAGCAGTACTTC.

This clonotype was observed at least ten times. The chain joins TRBV4-3 to TRBJ2-4; TRBD2 might be the D (5 bases). Deletions cut 0 bases from V and 9 bases from J, with 12 bases between. The CDR3 totals 14 residues. The germline gives CDR1 LGHNA, CDR2 YSLEER. The DNA for the CDR3 is TGCGCCAGCAGCCAAGATCCCCAAGGAGGCATTCAGTACTTC. Protein: CASSQDPQGGIQYF.

This clonotype was counted between two and nine times. The V call is TRBV27, the J call TRBJ2-3, with D perhaps matching TRBD2 (5 bases). Germline CDR1 and CDR2: MNHEY and SMNVEV (reference sequence). The CDR3 sequence is 16 residues long. V lost 0 bases to trimming and J lost 0 bases, with 10 bases between them. This chain's CDR3 is CASSLSSGSSTDTQYF. The CDR3 coding sequence is TGTGCCAGCAGTTTATCTTCGGGGTCGAGCACAGATACGCAGTATTTT.

V gene TRBV7-2 combines with J gene TRBJ2-3; no reliable D call. V was pared by 4 bases and J by 6 bases, with 8 bases between. CDR3 size: 12 residues. CDR1 and CDR2 from the germline V gene are SGHTA and FQGNSA. The CDR3 region is CASSSLGDTQYF. The CDR3 nucleotides read TGTGCCAGCAGCTCCCTGGGGGATACGCAGTATTTT.

The J gene is TRBJ2-5, the V gene TRBV20-1; 9 bases align to TRBD1. Trimming removed 3 bases from V and 5 bases from J; junction bases left unmatched: 7. CDR3 length equals 14 residues. Per the germline V gene, CDR1 is DFQATT and CDR2 is SNEGSKA (reference sequence). CDR3 region: CSARIQGAGETQYF. The CDR3 nucleotides read TGCAGTGCTAGGATACAGGGGGCCGGGGAGACCCAGTACTTC.

This sequence joins TRBV27 and TRBJ1-6; 7 positions match TRBD1. Looked up from germline, CDR1 is MNHEY and CDR2 is SMNVEV (reference sequence). This CDR3 is 13 amino acids long. After removal of 6 bases from V and 10 bases from J, the junction contained 6 bases not matched to a gene. CDR3 coding DNA: TGTGCCAGCAGACAACAGGGGAACTCACCCCTCCACTTT. Its protein is CASRQQGNSPLHF.

This chain uses TRBV19 with TRBJ2-2; perhaps D is TRBD1 or TRBD2 (6 bases each). Deletions cut 2 bases from V and 4 bases from J, with 23 bases between. Germline V CDR1 and CDR2: LNHDA, SQIVND (reference sequence). The CDR3 is made up of 19 amino acids. CDR3 in amino acids: CASSIFVGTKGGFTGELFF. For the CDR3, the DNA is TGTGCCAGTAGTATATTCGTGGGGACCAAGGGGGGCTTCACCGGGGAGCTGTTTTTT. The full variable domain, in which reference TRBV19 and TRBJ2-2 provide the parts outside the CDR3, is DGGITQSPKYLFRKEGQNVTLSCEQNLNHDAMYWYRQDPGQGLRLIYYSQIVNDFQKGDIAEGYSVSREKKESFPLTVTSAQKNPTAFYLCASSIFVGTKGGFTGELFFGEGSRLTVL.

The table lists this clonotype with many counts. The V and J genes are TRBV12-3 or TRBV12-4 and TRBJ2-7; D is uncertain. The V end lost 2 bases, the J end lost 5 bases, and 10 bases lay between the germline ends. The CDR3 is 13 residues long. The CDR3 here is CASSLSFTDEQYF. CDR3 coding DNA: TGTGCCAGCAGTTTAAGTTTTACAGACGAGCAGTACTTC.

This clonotype was recorded a few times. V is TRBV5-5 and J is TRBJ2-1; 7 bases match TRBD1. V shed 4 bases, J shed 3 bases, and the junction held 7 bases outside the gene matches. Germline assignment: CDR1 SGHKS and CDR2 YYEKEE (reference sequence). The CDR3 is 15 amino acids. The CDR3 nucleotides read TGTGCCAGCAGCCCGGGACAGACATACTACAATGAGCAGTTCTTC. This encodes CASSPGQTYYNEQFF.

J is TRBJ2-5 and V is TRBV10-3, with D perhaps assigned TRBD1 or TRBD2 (6 bases each). CDR1 is ENHRY, CDR2 SYGVKD, per germline. V lost 6 bases to trimming and J lost 5 bases, with 22 bases between them. This CDR3 has 16 amino acids. The CDR3 reads CAISEMVGGAGETQYF. The CDR3, as DNA: TGTGCCATCAGCGAGATGGTTGGGGGCGCGGGGGAGACCCAGTACTTC.

This clonotype was seen only a few times. The V call is TRBV6-5, the J call TRBJ2-1; TRBD1 agrees at 9 bases. Trimming removed 5 bases from V and 1 base from J; junction bases left unmatched: 6. The CDR3 length is 16 residues. Germline values: CDR1 MNHEY, CDR2 SVGAGI. The CDR3 spells CASSLSGTGSYNEQFF. The CDR3 DNA follows: TGTGCCAGCAGTCTGTCCGGGACAGGGTCCTACAATGAGCAGTTCTTC.

Ten or more counts support this clonotype. The chain combines TRBV28 with TRBJ2-7, with no clear D. Germline V gene sequence: CDR1 MDHEN, CDR2 SYDVKM. Trimming removed 5 bases from V and 0 bases from J, with 8 bases in between. The CDR3 spans 13 residues. The CDR3 is CASSVSSSYEQYV. For the CDR3, the DNA is TGTGCCAGCAGTGTGTCAAGCTCCTACGAGCAGTACGTC.

In DNA form, the CDR3 reads TGCGCCAGCAGCTTATTAAGCGGGGCTGGGGCCAACGTCCTGACTTTC. Its translation: CASSLLSGAGANVLTF. V gene TRBV5-1 combines with J gene TRBJ2-6; 7 nucleotides agree with TRBD2. The CDR3 has 16 amino acids. The trim removed 2 bases at V and 2 bases at J, leaving 4 bases unmatched. CDR1 SGHRS and CDR2 YFSETQ come from the germline V gene.

This sequence joins TRBV2 and TRBJ2-3; D remains unclear. Germline assignment: CDR1 SNHLY and CDR2 FYNNEI. This CDR3 is 12 amino acids long. The ends were cut back, 7 bases at V and 5 bases at J, with 10 bases in the middle. The CDR3 DNA follows: TGTGCCAGCAAGTATACCTTAGATACGCAGTATTTT. Residues: CASKYTLDTQYF.